The sequence of this TCR beta chain was determined in a study of blood T cell repertoires in COVID-19. On the study more broadly: From T cells, B-cell-depleted T cells, or PBMCs came the material, which was cDNA or gDNA.

Study processing details: Reference gene primer amplification gave estimated nucleated cell counts. Method: immunoSEQ multiplex PCR; TCRdb's copy keeps in-frame clones and lacks some. The D gene and trimming were derived from the DNA, and the V and J assignments and clone size from that table. Of roughly 230,000 clones listed, about 84% are singletons. The CDR3 loop spans 13 amino acids. CDR1 and CDR2 from the germline V gene are MNHEY and SMNVEV (reference sequence). After removal of 5 bases from V and 10 bases from J, the junction contained 5 bases not matched to a gene. The receptor comes from a woman of 80 years or more with acute or convalescent COVID-19. The rearrangement joins TRBV27 to TRBJ2-7; 13 bases are shared with TRBD2. Specimen: peripheral blood. The CDR3 reads CASSLGLAGDQYF. The CDR3 DNA follows: TGTGCCAGCAGTCTCGGACTAGCGGGAGATCAGTACTTC.